The clone carrying this T cell receptor (beta chain) showed up many times. Its antigen is not known. The sample belongs to a study of T cells in Graves' hyperthyroidism and ophthalmopathy. Overall study findings and caveats: Blood also held most thyroid clonotypes expanded beyond 0.001.

Thyroid ultrasound, orbital computed tomography, clinical symptoms, and serum thyroxine and TRAb underpinned diagnoses. Amplification of TCR beta CDR3 regions was performed using RNA transcripts as template. HTBI primers were employed in a first-round RT-PCR of the TCR CDR3. TCRdb called the multiplex PCR reads again in MiXCR, with one record for every CDR3 protein. Of almost 500,000 distinct CDR3 sequences listed, approximately 23% are singletons. V dropped 7 bases and J dropped 8 bases, with 10 bases sitting between them. The CDR3 is 11 amino acids. Sequenced input: blood. The J gene is TRBJ2-3, the V gene TRBV12-3 or TRBV12-4, with D tentatively TRBD2 (5 bases). This TCR was sampled from a woman aged 65 to 85 with Graves' ophthalmopathy. DNA for the CDR3: TGTGCCAGCACCCTCGAGGGTACGCAGTATTTT. This codes for CASTLEGTQYF.